Listed below are T cell receptor beta chains from one sample, sequenced in a study of cytotoxic CD8 clonotypes in ibrutinib-treated CLL. Generated by immunoSEQ multiplex PCR, the TCRdb table keeps only in-frame clones and is missing some. The sample consists of 80,000 to 95,000 clones, about 85% of them appearing once. Sample: PBMCs, taken after 12 months of ibrutinib treatment. Receptors originate from a human donor with chronic lymphocytic leukemia. CDR3s include the opening cysteine and the closing phenylalanine or tryptophan. Fields, in order: V gene, clone size, D gene, J gene, CDR3 protein. D genes are given only for firm matches. Some rows mark clone size as missing; the rest say once, few, many or name a class of expanded clone.

v_gene: TRBV11-3; abundance: -; d_gene: -; j_gene: TRBJ2-5; CDR3aa: CASSLGARSGQETQYF
v_gene: TRBV30; abundance: -; d_gene: -; j_gene: TRBJ1-1; CDR3aa: CAWSTLDTEAFF
v_gene: TRBV14; abundance: few; d_gene: TRBD1; j_gene: TRBJ2-5; CDR3aa: CASSPTGLGETQYF
v_gene: TRBV29-1; abundance: -; d_gene: TRBD2; j_gene: TRBJ2-2; CDR3aa: CSGPGGSNTGELFF
v_gene: TRBV7-3; abundance: -; d_gene: -; j_gene: TRBJ1-1; CDR3aa: CASSPTGPNTEAFF
v_gene: TRBV19; abundance: once; d_gene: -; j_gene: TRBJ2-5; CDR3aa: CASMPAPPGLGGTQYF
v_gene: TRBV29-1; abundance: -; d_gene: -; j_gene: TRBJ2-3; CDR3aa: CSVEGSLGWDTQYF
v_gene: TRBV5-1; abundance: -; d_gene: -; j_gene: TRBJ1-1; CDR3aa: CASSPGGYTEAFF
v_gene: TRBV6-5; abundance: -; d_gene: -; j_gene: TRBJ2-1; CDR3aa: CASRSLGDAPDEQFF
v_gene: TRBV5-1; abundance: -; d_gene: TRBD1; j_gene: TRBJ1-2; CDR3aa: CASSLRTGGNYGYTF
v_gene: TRBV5-1; abundance: -; d_gene: -; j_gene: TRBJ1-3; CDR3aa: CASSSTGTSVYSGNTIYF
v_gene: TRBV6-6; abundance: -; d_gene: -; j_gene: TRBJ1-5; CDR3aa: CASRGGRRSQHF
v_gene: TRBV9; abundance: -; d_gene: -; j_gene: TRBJ2-7; CDR3aa: CASSVDEQYF
v_gene: TRBV7-9; abundance: -; d_gene: TRBD1; j_gene: TRBJ1-2; CDR3aa: CASSLAPVGRGLYGYTF
v_gene: TRBV2; abundance: -; d_gene: TRBD2; j_gene: TRBJ2-1; CDR3aa: CASRTTSGGTPSSFF